The source of this T cell receptor (beta chain) is a study of sequential checkpoint blockade in melanoma. TCRdb's table, derived via immunoSEQ multiplex PCR, lists solely in-frame clones and lacks some. The sample has about 28,000 clones, about 83% seen once. The treatment here: randomized to nivolumab then ipilimumab (arm A) or the reverse (arm B). The V gene end was trimmed by 4 bases and the J gene end by 4 bases; junction bases not matched to a gene: 10. CDR3 length: 16 residues. Germline V CDR1 and CDR2: SGHRS, YFSETQ. This sample comprised CD8+ T cells sorted from blood (inferred from file names), obtained from a patient given nivolumab and ipilimumab in sequence. The chain uses TRBV5-1 and TRBJ1-3; 8 bases are a match to TRBD1. The sequence came from a human donor with melanoma. The CDR3 protein is CASSPQTGAQGNTIYF. CDR3 in DNA: TGCGCCAGCAGCCCTCAGACAGGGGCGCAGGGAAACACCATATATTTT.